The 24 T cell receptor beta chains below come from one sample, sequenced in a study of blood T cell repertoires in COVID-19. Method: immunoSEQ multiplex PCR; TCRdb's copy keeps in-frame clones and lacks some. Of about 310,000 clones in the sample, around 90% were seen once. Sequencing input: peripheral blood. The receptor set was obtained from a middle-aged woman with COVID-19, enrolled during active disease.

This chain uses TRBV7-9 with TRBJ1-1, with TRBD1 matching 12 bases. The trim removed 5 bases at V and 3 bases at J, leaving 7 bases unmatched. The CDR3 has 16 residues. Per germline, CDR1 SEHNR and CDR2 FQNEAQ (reference sequence). The DNA of the CDR3 is TGTGCCAGCAGCCCTTCCGGGACAGGGGGCCACACTGAAGCTTTCTTT. Translated: CASSPSGTGGHTEAFF.

The chain employs TRBV15 and TRBJ2-3, with D maybe TRBD1 (5 bases). Germline CDR1 reads LNHNV; CDR2 reads YYDKDF (reference sequence). With 1 base removed from V and 2 bases from J, the gap between germline ends came to 13 bases. The CDR3 extends over 16 amino acids. The CDR3 region is CATSRGNKGNTDTQYF. In DNA form, the CDR3 reads TGTGCCACCAGCAGAGGGAACAAGGGGAACACAGATACGCAGTATTTT.

This clone was counted once. This sequence joins TRBV15 and TRBJ2-2; D remains unclear. This CDR3 is 13 amino acids long. Per the germline V gene, CDR1 is LNHNV and CDR2 is YYDKDF (reference sequence). The V and J ends lost 0 bases and 5 bases respectively, with 4 bases between them. This CDR3 is CATSRDATGELFF. The CDR3 nucleotides read TGTGCCACCAGCAGAGATGCGACCGGGGAGCTGTTTTTT. Full variable domain (rest looked up from reference TRBV15 and TRBJ2-2): DAMVIQNPRYQVTQFGKPVTLSCSQTLNHNVMYWYQQKSSQAPKLLFHYYDKDFNNEADTPDNFQSRRPNTSFCFLDIRSPGLGDTAMYLCATSRDATGELFFGEGSRLTVL.

The rearrangement links TRBV5-8 to TRBJ1-2, with D possibly being TRBD1 (5 bases). Germline loops: CDR1 SGHTS, CDR2 YDEGEE. Trimming stripped 1 base from V and 3 bases from J, with 10 bases between. CDR3 length: 14 residues. The chain's CDR3 is CASSLWGDDYGYTF. In DNA form, the CDR3 reads TGTGCCAGCAGCTTGTGGGGGGACGACTATGGCTACACCTTC.

This rearrangement joins TRBV28 to TRBJ1-2; weak D call: TRBD1 (5 bases). CDR3 size: 13 residues. Germline CDR1 is MDHEN and CDR2 is SYDVKM. Trimming shortened V by 3 bases and J by 7 bases, and 12 bases separated the two germline ends. This chain's CDR3 is CASSLGGKGGYTF. CDR3 DNA: TGTGCCAGCAGTTTGGGGGGAAAAGGTGGCTACACCTTC.

This chain joins TRBV7-9 and TRBJ2-3; 7 bases are a match to TRBD1. Germline CDR1 and CDR2: SEHNR and FQNEAQ (reference sequence). After removal of 3 bases from V and 2 bases from J, the junction contained 8 bases not matched to a gene. CDR3 length: 16 residues. CDR3 region: CASSFSGQVYTDTQYF. CDR3 DNA sequence: TGTGCCAGCAGCTTTTCCGGACAGGTTTACACAGATACGCAGTATTTT.

The rearrangement uses TRBV6-5 and TRBJ1-2, with D possibly being TRBD1 (5 bases). The CDR3 is made up of 13 amino acids. Germline CDR1 is MNHEY and CDR2 is SVGAGI. Trimming pared 7 bases from V and 8 bases from J, leaving 17 bases between. In DNA, the CDR3 is TGTGCCAGCACCTGGGGGGTAGGGAGGGGCTACACCTTC. Amino acids: CASTWGVGRGYTF.

V and J are TRBV19 and TRBJ1-6, with unresolved D. The V end was cut by 9 bases, the J end by 7 bases, with 19 bases between. The CDR3 spans 15 residues. Looked up from germline, CDR1 is LNHDA and CDR2 is SQIVND (reference sequence). CDR3 in DNA: TGTGCCAGCGCCCCGGGTTGGTCGAGAAATTCACCCCTCCACTTT. As protein: CASAPGWSRNSPLHF.

The V gene is TRBV27, the J gene TRBJ1-4; D is perhaps TRBD1 (5 bases). This CDR3 is built from 13 residues. V lost 6 bases, J lost 12 bases, and 17 bases lay in between. Germline V lookup: CDR1 MNHEY, CDR2 SMNVEV (reference sequence). The CDR3 DNA reads TGTGCCAGCAGGATTGCCCGAGTAGGGGAACTGTTTTTT. Amino acid sequence: CASRIARVGELFF.

J is TRBJ1-5 and V is TRBV5-6; 7 positions match TRBD1. The CDR3 runs to 16 residues. Germline V lookup: CDR1 SGHDT, CDR2 YYEEEE. Trimming took 1 base from V and 5 from J; bases not matched to a gene: 9. CDR3 sequence reads: CASSLKGGAVDQPQHF. The CDR3, as DNA: TGTGCCAGCAGCTTGAAAGGGGGCGCGGTAGATCAGCCCCAGCATTTT.

The chain carries TRBV27 and TRBJ2-1; D may be TRBD1 (5 bases). The V gene lost 5 bases and the J gene lost 0 bases, with 8 bases spanning the gap. The CDR3 sequence is 14 residues long. Germline V gene data show CDR1 as MNHEY and CDR2 as SMNVEV (reference sequence). In DNA, the CDR3 is TGTGCCAGCAGTCCAGGGCCCTCCTACAATGAGCAGTTCTTC. It is translated as CASSPGPSYNEQFF.

The V gene is TRBV28, the J gene TRBJ1-3; 7 bases line up with TRBD1. The CDR3 spans 14 residues. Germline trimming cut 5 bases from V and 10 bases from J; bases unmatched to any gene: 11. CDR1 and CDR2 from the germline V gene are MDHEN and SYDVKM. CDR3 DNA sequence: TGTGCCAGCAGTCTCCCCCACAGGGGCGATACCATATATTTT. This translates into CASSLPHRGDTIYF. The variable domain in full, with the rest retrieved from reference TRBV28 and TRBJ1-3, is DVKVTQSSRYLVKRTGEKVFLECVQDMDHENMFWYRQDPGLGLRLIYFSYDVKMKEKGDIPEGYSVSREKKERFSLILESASTNQTSMYLCASSLPHRGDTIYFGEGSWLTVV.

This chain uses TRBV18 with TRBJ2-1; the match to TRBD2 covers 7 bases. This CDR3 spans 16 amino acids. Germline V gene lookup returns CDR1 KGHSH and CDR2 LQKENI. Trimming cost V 6 bases and J 5 bases; bases outside gene matches: 13. CDR3 coding DNA: TGTGCCAGCTCCCCCCTTAAGGGAGGGCTAGACAATGAGCAGTTCTTC. Amino acids: CASSPLKGGLDNEQFF.

The chain employs TRBV11-2 and TRBJ2-7; TRBD1 matches 9 bases. Germline V gene data show CDR1 as SGHAT and CDR2 as FQNNGV. The CDR3 runs to 15 residues. With V trimmed by 5 bases and J by 2 bases, 7 bases remained unmatched. The CDR3 bases are TGTGCCAGCAGCCCGGGACAGGGAGGAACCTACGAGCAGTACTTC. This gives the protein CASSPGQGGTYEQYF.

This chain uses TRBV4-1 with TRBJ2-5; TRBD2 matches at 8 bases. In germline, CDR1 is MGHRA, CDR2 YSYEKL. V gave up 0 bases and J gave up 4 bases; unmatched junction bases: 7. The CDR3 extends over 16 amino acids. The CDR3 here is CASSQDPAGARETQYF. As DNA, the CDR3 is TGCGCCAGCAGCCAAGATCCAGCGGGAGCTCGAGAGACCCAGTACTTC.

The sample holds one count of this clone. The chain employs TRBV4-3 and TRBJ1-4, with D tentatively TRBD1 (6 bases). CDR1 and CDR2 (germline): LGHNA, YSLEER. CDR3 size: 16 residues. Between the trimmed V and J ends, which lost 4 bases and 8 bases, there was a span of 20 bases. In nucleotides, the CDR3 is TGCGCCAGCAGCCGTATCCTAGGGGGTGAAGGGGAAAAACTGTTTTTT. As protein: CASSRILGGEGEKLFF.

The chain uses TRBV28 and TRBJ1-2; maybe TRBD1 (5 bases). V shed 2 bases and J shed 1 base, with 11 bases lying between them. Looked up from germline, CDR1 is MDHEN and CDR2 is SYDVKM. CDR3 length: 15 amino acids. CDR3 sequence: CASSLGGSNNYGYTF. The CDR3 DNA reads TGTGCCAGCAGTTTAGGGGGGTCGAATAACTATGGCTACACCTTC.

V is TRBV5-1 and J is TRBJ2-2; TRBD1 is a possible D gene (5 bases). The V gene's germline CDR1 is SGHRS and CDR2 YFSETQ. This CDR3 spans 15 amino acids. Trimming removed 4 bases at V and 4 bases at J, with 14 bases between. The CDR3 sequence is CASSTQITGTGELFF. In nucleotides, the CDR3 is TGCGCCAGCAGCACACAGATTACAGGCACCGGGGAGCTGTTTTTT. The whole variable domain, remainder taken from reference TRBV5-1 and TRBJ2-2, is KAGVTQTPRYLIKTRGQQVTLSCSPISGHRSVSWYQQTPGQGLQFLFEYFSETQRNKGNFPGRFSGRQFSNSRSEMNVSTLELGDSALYLCASSTQITGTGELFFGEGSRLTVL.

The rearrangement uses TRBV6-6 and TRBJ2-3; 15 bases are shared with TRBD2. CDR1 is MNHNY, CDR2 SVGAGI, per germline (reference sequence). The CDR3 is 15 amino acids. Unmatched junction bases numbered 9, after V lost 11 bases and J lost 6 bases. The CDR3 protein is CAGRTSGGVGDTQYF. The CDR3 nucleotides are TGTGCCGGCCGGACTAGCGGGGGGGTAGGGGATACGCAGTATTTT.

The chain links TRBV28 to TRBJ2-3, with D perhaps matching TRBD2 (6 bases). The V end was cut by 7 bases, the J end by 2 bases, with 16 bases between. This CDR3 contains 15 residues. Germline CDR1 and CDR2: MDHEN and SYDVKM. The CDR3 nucleotides are TGTGCCAGCACATGGCAGCGGGTGAACACAGATACGCAGTATTTT. This sequence encodes CASTWQRVNTDTQYF.

DNA for the CDR3: TGTGCCAGCAGCTTGGGTGGCGGGAGCTACGAGCAGTACTTC. Its translation: CASSLGGGSYEQYF. The V gene is TRBV5-4, the J gene TRBJ2-7; 7 positions match TRBD2. The CDR3 consists of 14 residues. Germline V gene data show CDR1 as SGHNT and CDR2 as YYREEE (reference sequence). V shed 0 bases and J 3 bases; nucleotides not matched to a gene: 3.

The CDR3 is CASSPLAGGPGNEQFF. Here the CDR3 DNA reads TGTGCCAGCTCACCTTTAGCGGGGGGGCCGGGCAATGAGCAGTTCTTC. This chain links TRBV18 with TRBJ2-1, with 11 nucleotides matching TRBD2. Trimming took 3 bases from V and 6 from J; bases not matched to a gene: 7. Germline assignment: CDR1 KGHSH and CDR2 LQKENI. This CDR3 spans 16 amino acids. Looking up the rest from reference TRBV18 and TRBJ2-1 gives the full variable domain: NAGVMQNPRHLVRRRGQEARLRCSPMKGHSHVYWYRQLPEEGLKFMVYLQKENIIDESGMPKERFSAEFPKEGPSILRIQQVVRGDSAAYFCASSPLAGGPGNEQFFGPGTRLTVL.

The V call is TRBV11-2, the J call TRBJ2-5; D is perhaps TRBD1 (5 bases). Germline V CDR1 and CDR2: SGHAT, FQNNGV. V was shortened by 0 bases and J by 5 bases, with 13 bases between the two germline ends. The CDR3 length is 15 residues. The CDR3 DNA reads as TGTGCCAGCAGCTTAGATCGAAGGGGCTCGGAGACCCAGTACTTC. Protein product: CASSLDRRGSETQYF.

This rearrangement joins TRBV11-2 to TRBJ2-5; TRBD2 matches at 12 bases. Germline V gene lookup returns CDR1 SGHAT and CDR2 FQNNGV. The length of the CDR3 is 16 residues. J lost 5 bases, V lost 1 base, and 5 bases had no gene match. Written as DNA, the CDR3 is TGTGCCAGCAGCTTAGTGACTAGCGGGGGTACTGAGACCCAGTACTTC. Its translation is CASSLVTSGGTETQYF.